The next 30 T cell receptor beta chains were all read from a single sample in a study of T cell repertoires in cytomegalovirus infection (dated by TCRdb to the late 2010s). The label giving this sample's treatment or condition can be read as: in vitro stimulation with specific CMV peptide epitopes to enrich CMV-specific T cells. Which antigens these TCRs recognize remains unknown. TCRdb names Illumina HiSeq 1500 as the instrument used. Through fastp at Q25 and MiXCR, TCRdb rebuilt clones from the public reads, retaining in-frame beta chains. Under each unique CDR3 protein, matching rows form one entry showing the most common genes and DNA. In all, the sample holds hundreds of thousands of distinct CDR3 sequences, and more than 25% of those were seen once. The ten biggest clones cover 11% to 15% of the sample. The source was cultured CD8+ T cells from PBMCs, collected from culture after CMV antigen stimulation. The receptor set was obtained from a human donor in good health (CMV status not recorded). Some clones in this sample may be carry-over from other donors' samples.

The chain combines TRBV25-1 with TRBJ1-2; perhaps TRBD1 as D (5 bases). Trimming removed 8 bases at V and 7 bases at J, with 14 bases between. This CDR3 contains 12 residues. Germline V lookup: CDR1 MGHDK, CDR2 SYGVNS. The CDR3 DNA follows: TGTGCCAGCCAGGGCCCCGGCACTGGCTACACCTTC. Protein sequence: CASQGPGTGYTF.

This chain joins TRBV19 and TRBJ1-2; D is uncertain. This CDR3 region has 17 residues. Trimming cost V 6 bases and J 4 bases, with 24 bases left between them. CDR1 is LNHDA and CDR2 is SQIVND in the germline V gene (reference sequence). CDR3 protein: CASSLRPKGDPSYGYTF. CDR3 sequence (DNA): TGTGCCAGTAGCTTGAGGCCAAAAGGCGATCCCTCCTATGGCTACACCTTC.

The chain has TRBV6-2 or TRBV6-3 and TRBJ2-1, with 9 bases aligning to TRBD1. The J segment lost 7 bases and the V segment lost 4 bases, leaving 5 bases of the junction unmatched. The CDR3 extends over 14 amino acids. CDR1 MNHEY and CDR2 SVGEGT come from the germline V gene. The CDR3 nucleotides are TGTGCCAGCAGTTTCGGACAGGGGTTGAATGAGCAGTTCTTC. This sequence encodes CASSFGQGLNEQFF.

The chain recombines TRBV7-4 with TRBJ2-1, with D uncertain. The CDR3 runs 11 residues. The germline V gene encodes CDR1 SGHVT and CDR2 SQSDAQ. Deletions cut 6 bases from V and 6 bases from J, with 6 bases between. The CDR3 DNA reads TGTGCCAGCAGGGAACGCAATGAGCAGTTCTTC. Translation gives CASRERNEQFF.

The CDR3 DNA follows: TGTGCCAGCAGCAGAAATGGCTACACCTTC. Its translation is CASSRNGYTF. The chain couples TRBV9 to TRBJ1-2, with no clear D. Germline V gene data show CDR1 as SGDLS and CDR2 as YYNGEE. The V and J ends lost 4 bases and 6 bases respectively, with 4 bases between them. The CDR3 runs to 10 residues.

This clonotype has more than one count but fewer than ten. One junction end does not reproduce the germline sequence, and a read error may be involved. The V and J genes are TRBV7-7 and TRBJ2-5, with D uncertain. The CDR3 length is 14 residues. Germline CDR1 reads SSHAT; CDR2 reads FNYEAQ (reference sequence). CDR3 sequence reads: CASSPREYQETQYF. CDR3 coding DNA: TGTGCTAGCAGCCCTCGAGAGTACCAAGAGACCCAGTACTTC.

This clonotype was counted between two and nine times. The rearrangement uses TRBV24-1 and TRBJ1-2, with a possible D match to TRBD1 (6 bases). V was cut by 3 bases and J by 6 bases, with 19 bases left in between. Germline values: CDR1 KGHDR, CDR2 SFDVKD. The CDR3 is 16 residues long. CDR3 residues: CATSDTTGGPRDGYTF. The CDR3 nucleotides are TGTGCCACCAGTGATACGACAGGCGGCCCTAGGGATGGCTACACCTTC.

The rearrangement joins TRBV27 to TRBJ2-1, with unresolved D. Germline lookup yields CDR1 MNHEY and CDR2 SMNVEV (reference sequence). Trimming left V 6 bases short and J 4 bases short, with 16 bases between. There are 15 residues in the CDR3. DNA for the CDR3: TGTGCCAGCAGCCCCCTGGGGTCCGTGTACAATGAGCAGTTCTTC. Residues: CASSPLGSVYNEQFF.

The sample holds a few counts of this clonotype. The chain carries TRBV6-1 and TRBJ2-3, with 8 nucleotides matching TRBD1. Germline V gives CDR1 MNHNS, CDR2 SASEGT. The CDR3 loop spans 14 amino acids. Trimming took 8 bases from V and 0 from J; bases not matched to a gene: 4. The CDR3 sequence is CASEGQGSTDTQYF. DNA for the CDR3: TGTGCCAGCGAAGGACAGGGAAGCACAGATACGCAGTATTTT.

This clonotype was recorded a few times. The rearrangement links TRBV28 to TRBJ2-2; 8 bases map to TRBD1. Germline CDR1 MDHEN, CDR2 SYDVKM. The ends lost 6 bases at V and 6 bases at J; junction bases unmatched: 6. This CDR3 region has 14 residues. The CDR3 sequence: CASSRQGRAGELFF. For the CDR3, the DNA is TGTGCCAGCAGCAGACAGGGGCGGGCCGGGGAGCTGTTTTTT.

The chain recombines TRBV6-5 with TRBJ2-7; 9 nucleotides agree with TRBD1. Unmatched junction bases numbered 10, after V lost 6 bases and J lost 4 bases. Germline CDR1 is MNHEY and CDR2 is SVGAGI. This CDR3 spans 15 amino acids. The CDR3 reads CASSLGTGTGYEQYV. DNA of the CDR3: TGTGCCAGCAGCCTTGGCACCGGGACAGGGTACGAGCAGTACGTC.

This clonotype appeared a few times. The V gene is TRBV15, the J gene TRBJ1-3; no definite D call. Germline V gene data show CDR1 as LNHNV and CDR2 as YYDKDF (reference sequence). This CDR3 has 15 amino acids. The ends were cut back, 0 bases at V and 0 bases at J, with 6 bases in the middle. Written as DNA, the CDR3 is TGTGCCACCAGCAGAGACAGAGACTCTGGAAACACCATATATTTT. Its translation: CATSRDRDSGNTIYF.

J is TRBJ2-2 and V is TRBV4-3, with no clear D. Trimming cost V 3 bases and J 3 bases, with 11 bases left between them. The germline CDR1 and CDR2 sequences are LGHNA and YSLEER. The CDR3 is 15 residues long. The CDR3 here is CASSHSSRYTGELFF. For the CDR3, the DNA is TGCGCCAGCAGCCACTCGTCGAGGTACACCGGGGAGCTGTTTTTT.

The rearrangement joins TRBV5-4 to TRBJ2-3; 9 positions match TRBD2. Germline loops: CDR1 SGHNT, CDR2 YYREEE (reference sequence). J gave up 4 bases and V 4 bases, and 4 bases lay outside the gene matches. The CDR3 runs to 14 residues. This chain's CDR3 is CASSQRGGADTQYF. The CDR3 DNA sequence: TGTGCCAGCAGCCAACGCGGGGGGGCAGATACGCAGTATTTT.

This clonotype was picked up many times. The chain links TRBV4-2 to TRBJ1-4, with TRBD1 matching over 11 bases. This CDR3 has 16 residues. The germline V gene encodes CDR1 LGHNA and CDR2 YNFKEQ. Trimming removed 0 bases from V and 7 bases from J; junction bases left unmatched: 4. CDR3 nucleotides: TGTGCCAGCAGCCAAGATTCCGGGACAGGGGGTGAAAAACTGTTTTTT. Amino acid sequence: CASSQDSGTGGEKLFF.

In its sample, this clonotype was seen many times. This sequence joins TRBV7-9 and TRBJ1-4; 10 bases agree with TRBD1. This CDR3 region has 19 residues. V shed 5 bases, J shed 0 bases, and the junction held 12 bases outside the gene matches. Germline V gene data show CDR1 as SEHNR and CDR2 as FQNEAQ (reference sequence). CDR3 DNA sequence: TGTGCCAGCAGCCCTCATCTGGGACAGGGGATTGCAACTAATGAAAAACTGTTTTTT. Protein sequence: CASSPHLGQGIATNEKLFF. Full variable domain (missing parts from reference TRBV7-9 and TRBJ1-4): DTGVSQNPRHKITKRGQNVTFRCDPISEHNRLYWYRQTLGQGPEFLTYFQNEAQLEKSRLLSDRFSAERPKGSFSTLEIQRTEQGDSAMYLCASSPHLGQGIATNEKLFFGSGTQLSVL.

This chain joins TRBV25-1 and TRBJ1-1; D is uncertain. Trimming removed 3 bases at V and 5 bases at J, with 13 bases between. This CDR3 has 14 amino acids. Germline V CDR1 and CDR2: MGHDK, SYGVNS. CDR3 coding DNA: TGTGCCAGCAGTGATAGTCCGAGGAGGACTGAAGCTTTCTTT. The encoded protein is CASSDSPRRTEAFF. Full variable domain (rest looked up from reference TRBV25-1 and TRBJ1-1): EADIYQTPRYLVIGTGKKITLECSQTMGHDKMYWYQQDPGMELHLIHYSYGVNSTEKGDLSSESTVSRIRTEHFPLTLESARPSHTSQYLCASSDSPRRTEAFFGQGTRLTVV.

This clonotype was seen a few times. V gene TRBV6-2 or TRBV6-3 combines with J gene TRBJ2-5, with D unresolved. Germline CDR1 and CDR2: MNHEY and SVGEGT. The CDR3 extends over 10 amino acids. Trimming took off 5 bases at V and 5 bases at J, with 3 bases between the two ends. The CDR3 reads CASSAETQYF. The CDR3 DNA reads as TGTGCCAGCAGTGCTGAGACCCAGTACTTC.

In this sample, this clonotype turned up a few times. CDR3 sequence reads: CASSKAANNYGYTF. As DNA, the CDR3 is TGTGCCAGTAGTAAGGCGGCAAACAACTATGGCTACACCTTC. The chain has TRBV19 and TRBJ1-2, with D hard to call. The V gene lost 4 bases and the J gene lost 2 bases, with 11 bases spanning the gap. The CDR3 runs 14 residues. Germline lookup yields CDR1 LNHDA and CDR2 SQIVND (reference sequence).

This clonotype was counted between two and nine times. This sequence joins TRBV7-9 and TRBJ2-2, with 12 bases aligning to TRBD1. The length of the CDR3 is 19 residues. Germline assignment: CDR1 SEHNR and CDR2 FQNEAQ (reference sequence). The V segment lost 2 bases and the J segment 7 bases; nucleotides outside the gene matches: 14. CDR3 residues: CASSLNPPGTGGRDGELFF. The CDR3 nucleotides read TGTGCCAGCAGCTTAAACCCCCCGGGGACAGGGGGCCGGGACGGGGAGCTGTTTTTT. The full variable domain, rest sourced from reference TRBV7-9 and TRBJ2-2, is DTGVSQNPRHKITKRGQNVTFRCDPISEHNRLYWYRQTLGQGPEFLTYFQNEAQLEKSRLLSDRFSAERPKGSFSTLEIQRTEQGDSAMYLCASSLNPPGTGGRDGELFFGEGSRLTVL.

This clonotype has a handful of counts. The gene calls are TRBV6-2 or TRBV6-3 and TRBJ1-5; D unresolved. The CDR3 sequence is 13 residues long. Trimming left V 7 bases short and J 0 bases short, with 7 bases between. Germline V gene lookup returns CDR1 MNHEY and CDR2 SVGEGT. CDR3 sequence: CASNWASNQPQHF. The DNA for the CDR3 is TGTGCCAGCAACTGGGCTAGCAATCAGCCCCAGCATTTT.

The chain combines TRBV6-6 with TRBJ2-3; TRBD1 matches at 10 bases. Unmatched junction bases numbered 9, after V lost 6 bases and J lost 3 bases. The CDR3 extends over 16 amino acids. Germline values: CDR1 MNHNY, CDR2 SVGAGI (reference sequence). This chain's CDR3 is CASRPTTGGETDTQYF. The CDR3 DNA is TGTGCCAGCAGGCCTACGACAGGGGGCGAGACAGATACGCAGTATTTT.

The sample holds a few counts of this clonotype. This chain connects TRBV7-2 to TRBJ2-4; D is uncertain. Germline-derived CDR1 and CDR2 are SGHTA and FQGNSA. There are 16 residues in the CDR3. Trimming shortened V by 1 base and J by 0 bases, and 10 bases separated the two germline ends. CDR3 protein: CASSLGPYLAKNIQYF. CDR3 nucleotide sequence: TGTGCCAGCAGCTTAGGTCCGTACCTAGCCAAAAACATTCAGTACTTC.

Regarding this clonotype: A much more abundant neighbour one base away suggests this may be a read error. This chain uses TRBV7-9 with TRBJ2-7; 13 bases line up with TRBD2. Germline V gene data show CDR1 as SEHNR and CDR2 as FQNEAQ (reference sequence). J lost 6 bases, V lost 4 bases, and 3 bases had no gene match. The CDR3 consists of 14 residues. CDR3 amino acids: CASSWTSGGCEQYF. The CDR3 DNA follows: TGTGCCAGCAGCTGGACTAGCGGGGGTTGCGAGCAGTACTTC.

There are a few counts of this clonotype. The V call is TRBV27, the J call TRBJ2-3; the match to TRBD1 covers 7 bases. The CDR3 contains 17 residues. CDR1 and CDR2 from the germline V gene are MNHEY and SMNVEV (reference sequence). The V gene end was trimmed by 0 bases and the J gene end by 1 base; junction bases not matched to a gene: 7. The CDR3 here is CASSLSRRQGGTDTQYF. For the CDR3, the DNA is TGTGCCAGCAGTTTATCGCGGCGACAGGGCGGCACAGATACGCAGTATTTT.

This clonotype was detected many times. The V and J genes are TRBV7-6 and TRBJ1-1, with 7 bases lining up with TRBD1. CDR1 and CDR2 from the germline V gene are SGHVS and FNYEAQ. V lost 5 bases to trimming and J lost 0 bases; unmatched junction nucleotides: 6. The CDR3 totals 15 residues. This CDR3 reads CASSPRTGMNTEAFF. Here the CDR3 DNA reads TGTGCCAGCAGCCCGCGGACAGGTATGAACACTGAAGCTTTCTTT.

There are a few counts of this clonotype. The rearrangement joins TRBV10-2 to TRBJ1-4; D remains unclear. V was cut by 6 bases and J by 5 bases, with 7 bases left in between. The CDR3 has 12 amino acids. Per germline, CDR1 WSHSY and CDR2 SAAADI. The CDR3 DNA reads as TGCGCCAGCAGCTCCCTGAATGAAAAACTGTTTTTT. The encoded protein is CASSSLNEKLFF.

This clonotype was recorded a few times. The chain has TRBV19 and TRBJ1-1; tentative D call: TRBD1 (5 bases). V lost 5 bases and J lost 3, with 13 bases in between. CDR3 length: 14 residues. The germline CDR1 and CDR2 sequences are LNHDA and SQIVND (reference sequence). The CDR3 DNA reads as TGTGCCAGTAGTTGGACTGTGGGGGACACTGAAGCTTTCTTT. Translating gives CASSWTVGDTEAFF.

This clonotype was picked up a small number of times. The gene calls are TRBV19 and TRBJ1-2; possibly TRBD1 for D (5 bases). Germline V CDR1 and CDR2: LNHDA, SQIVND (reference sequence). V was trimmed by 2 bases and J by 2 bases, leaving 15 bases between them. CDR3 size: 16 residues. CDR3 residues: CASSIYSGTMNYGYTF. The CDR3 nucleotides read TGTGCCAGTAGTATATATTCGGGGACGATGAACTATGGCTACACCTTC.

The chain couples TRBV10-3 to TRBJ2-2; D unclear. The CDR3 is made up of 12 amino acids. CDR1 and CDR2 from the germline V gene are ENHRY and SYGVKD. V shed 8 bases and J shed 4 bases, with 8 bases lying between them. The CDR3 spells CAIRQATGELFF. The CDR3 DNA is TGTGCCATCCGACAAGCCACCGGGGAGCTGTTTTTT.